This is a list of T cell receptor beta chains from one sample in a study of blood T cell repertoires in COVID-19. Some clones are missing from TCRdb's copy, which holds only in-frame ones; the method was immunoSEQ multiplex PCR. The sample lists under 350,000 clones, about nine tenths seen once, with around 2.1% in the top ten. The sequenced material came from peripheral blood. Receptors originate from a man in his fifties with acute or convalescent COVID-19. The CDR3 runs from the conserved cysteine through the conserved F or W. D genes are given only for firm matches. Size is stated for part of the rows, as once, few or many counts, or as a class when the clone is expanded.

CSGGPVTGTNPYNEQFF TGCAGCGGGGGCCCCGTGACAGGCACTAACCCCTACAATGAGCAGTTCTTC TRBJ2-1 TRBV29-1 17 . .
CASSLGTSGNSYNEQFF TGTGCCAGCAGCTTAGGCACTAGCGGAAACTCCTACAATGAGCAGTTCTTC TRBJ2-1 TRBV7-9 17 TRBD2 .
CASSLSPKRGGTDTQYF TGTGCCAGCAGCCTATCCCCCAAGCGGGGGGGTACAGATACGCAGTATTTT TRBJ2-3 TRBV11-2 17 TRBD2 .
CSVEGDRVYQETQYF TGCAGCGTTGAGGGCGACAGGGTCTACCAAGAGACCCAGTACTTC TRBJ2-5 TRBV29-1 15 TRBD1 .
CASSLEGVNTEAFF TGCGCCAGCAGCTTGGAGGGGGTGAACACTGAAGCTTTCTTT TRBJ1-1 TRBV5-1 14 . .
CASSAQGAAGYTF TGTGCCAGTAGTGCACAGGGGGCTGCTGGCTACACCTTC TRBJ1-2 TRBV19 13 TRBD1 .
CASSLEAGGNQPQHF TGCGCCAGCAGCTTGGAGGCAGGGGGTAATCAGCCCCAGCATTTT TRBJ1-5 TRBV5-1 15 TRBD1 .
CASSHPGTGQPQHF TGTGCCAGCAGCCACCCGGGCACGGGGCAGCCCCAGCATTTT TRBJ1-5 TRBV7-9 14 . once
CAWSVQGVGTQYF TGTGCCTGGAGTGTCCAAGGGGTTGGGACCCAGTACTTC TRBJ2-5 TRBV30 13 . .
CASSSSEQTGGYTEAFF TGCGCCAGCAGCTCGTCGGAACAGACAGGGGGATACACTGAAGCTTTCTTT TRBJ1-1 TRBV5-1 17 TRBD1 .
CSAGTDYGYTF TGCAGTGCCGGGACAGACTATGGCTACACCTTC TRBJ1-2 TRBV20-1 11 TRBD1 .
CASSLFTSTDTQYF TGTGCCAGCAGTTTGTTTACTAGCACAGATACGCAGTATTTT TRBJ2-3 TRBV6-5 14 . .
CASSSLAGVTGELFF TGCGCCAGCAGCTCCCTGGCGGGGGTCACCGGGGAGCTGTTTTTT TRBJ2-2 TRBV10-2 15 TRBD2 .
CASRGREGTGVGEQYF TGTGCCAGCAGAGGTCGAGAGGGGACGGGGGTCGGCGAGCAGTACTTC TRBJ2-7 TRBV25-1 16 . few
CASSEALDAGWSNYGYTF TGTGCCAGCAGTGAAGCGCTTGATGCAGGGTGGTCTAACTATGGCTACACCTTC TRBJ1-2 TRBV2 18 . .
CASSPQGVSYNEQFF TGTGCCAGCAGCCCCCAGGGGGTTTCCTACAATGAGCAGTTCTTC TRBJ2-1 TRBV3-1/TRBV3-2 15 TRBD1 .
CATSDSDRETQYF TGTGCCACCAGTGATTCGGACAGGGAAACGCAGTATTTT TRBJ2-3 TRBV24-1 13 TRBD1 .
CASSPWGGEAYEQYF TGTGCCAGCTCACCATGGGGGGGGGAGGCGTACGAGCAGTACTTC TRBJ2-7 TRBV18 15 TRBD2 .
CASREGPNYGYTF TGTGCCAGTAGAGAGGGTCCTAACTATGGCTACACCTTC TRBJ1-2 TRBV19 13 . .
CASSASGSYEQYF TGTGCCAGTAGCGCTAGCGGGAGCTACGAGCAGTACTTC TRBJ2-7 TRBV19 13 TRBD2 .
CASSPRSEQETQYF TGTGCCAGCTCACCACGCTCAGAACAAGAGACCCAGTACTTC TRBJ2-5 TRBV18 14 . .
CASSFGGLAGHNEQFF TGTGCCAGCAGCTTTGGTGGGCTAGCGGGTCACAATGAGCAGTTCTTC TRBJ2-1 TRBV5-4 16 TRBD2 once
CASSLQEGLNTEAFF TGCGCCAGCAGCTTGCAGGAGGGGTTGAACACTGAAGCTTTCTTT TRBJ1-1 TRBV5-1 15 . .
CASSEALSGAGTTYEQYF TGTGCCAGCAGTGAAGCTCTGTCTGGTGCAGGGACTACGTACGAGCAGTACTTC TRBJ2-7 TRBV6-1 18 TRBD2 .
CASSERDSYNSPLHF TGTGCCAGCAGTGAAAGGGACAGCTATAATTCACCCCTCCACTTT TRBJ1-6 TRBV2 15 TRBD1 .
CASSVVVVGGTQYF TGTGCCAGCAGCGTAGTGGTAGTGGGGGGGACCCAGTACTTC TRBJ2-5 TRBV9 14 . few
CASSLEGWGGAYNEQFF TGTGCCAGCAGCTTAGAGGGTTGGGGCGGGGCCTACAATGAGCAGTTCTTC TRBJ2-1 TRBV11-2 17 . .
CASSLATGSAYEQYF TGCGCCAGCAGCTTGGCCACGGGGTCAGCCTACGAGCAGTACTTC TRBJ2-7 TRBV5-1 15 . .
CASSLGGATTVREQYF TGTGCCAGCAGCTTGGGGGGCGCCACGACGGTCCGCGAGCAGTACTTC TRBJ2-7 TRBV5-4 16 . .
CASSLPRVSLNIQYF TGTGCCAGCAGCTTACCCCGGGTCAGTCTAAACATTCAGTACTTC TRBJ2-4 TRBV7-2 15 . .
CASTAGLINEKLFF TGTGCCAGTACCGCGGGACTGATTAATGAAAAACTGTTTTTT TRBJ1-4 TRBV19 14 . .
CASSGLAETQYF TGTGCCAGCAGTGGACTAGCAGAGACCCAGTACTTC TRBJ2-5 TRBV12-3/TRBV12-4 12 TRBD2 .
CASSQGTGGTLTNTGELFF TGTGCCAGCAGCCAAGGTACAGGGGGGACCCTTACGAACACCGGGGAGCTGTTTTTT TRBJ2-2 TRBV14 19 TRBD1 .
CASSPRLNEQFF TGTGCCAGCTCACCACGTCTGAATGAGCAGTTCTTC TRBJ2-1 TRBV18 12 . .
CASSQVQGAYEQYF TGTGCCAGCAGCCAGGTACAGGGAGCCTACGAGCAGTACTTC TRBJ2-7 TRBV16 14 . .
CSASVLAVYNEQFF TGCAGTGCTAGTGTACTAGCGGTTTACAATGAGCAGTTCTTC TRBJ2-1 TRBV20-1 14 TRBD2 .
CAIGRQGRATEAFF TGTGCCATCGGTAGACAGGGCAGGGCCACTGAAGCTTTCTTT TRBJ1-1 TRBV10-3 14 TRBD1 .
CASSLGVWDRVKETQYF TGCGCCAGCAGCTTGGGGGTTTGGGACAGGGTAAAAGAGACCCAGTACTTC TRBJ2-5 TRBV5-1 17 TRBD1 .
CAWRTPGQGNYGYTF TGTGCCTGGAGGACCCCGGGACAGGGAAACTATGGCTACACCTTC TRBJ1-2 TRBV30 15 TRBD1 .
CATSNSRDRGVDTQYF TGTGCCACCAGTAACTCCCGGGACAGGGGTGTAGATACGCAGTATTTT TRBJ2-3 TRBV24-1 16 TRBD1 .
CASSPRGLAGGYTDTQYF TGTGCCAGCAGCCCGAGGGGACTAGCGGGGGGCTACACAGATACGCAGTATTTT TRBJ2-3 TRBV7-9 18 TRBD2 .
CASSGGQNYGYTF TGTGCCAGCAGCGGAGGACAGAACTATGGCTACACCTTC TRBJ1-2 TRBV9 13 . .
CAISATGSGELFF TGTGCCATCAGTGCGACAGGGTCCGGGGAGCTGTTTTTT TRBJ2-2 TRBV10-3 13 TRBD1 .
CASSVAGQENIQYF TGTGCCAGCAGCGTAGCGGGACAAGAAAACATTCAGTACTTC TRBJ2-4 TRBV9 14 . .
CASTSRTGAEAFF TGTGCCAGCACCTCCCGGACTGGGGCTGAAGCTTTCTTT TRBJ1-1 TRBV11-1 13 . .
CASNPGTGVYGYTF TGTGCCAGCAATCCCGGGACAGGGGTTTATGGCTACACCTTC TRBJ1-2 TRBV6-4 14 TRBD1 .
CASSVDSGDTEAFF TGTGCCAGCAGCGTCGACAGCGGGGACACTGAAGCTTTCTTT TRBJ1-1 TRBV5-4 14 . .
CASSEFVGLGNTEAFF TGTGCCAGCAGTGAATTCGTGGGACTGGGGAACACTGAAGCTTTCTTT TRBJ1-1 TRBV6-1 16 . .
CAITGQGVGELFF TGTGCCATCACAGGTCAGGGTGTAGGGGAGCTGTTTTTT TRBJ2-2 TRBV10-3 13 . .
CASSVAPQGVDTGELFF TGTGCCAGCAGCGTAGCTCCCCAGGGGGTGGACACCGGGGAGCTGTTTTTT TRBJ2-2 TRBV9 17 TRBD1 few